This TCR beta chain was retrieved from a study of T cell responses to AZD1222 COVID-19 vaccine (dated by TCRdb to the early 2020s). Looking at the study overall: Because spike-specific TCR depth and breadth did not differ between the two schedules, AZD1222 recipients who got a second dose at roughly 4 weeks were pooled with those who got a second dose at roughly 12 weeks. A total of about 240 trial participants underwent TCR sequencing, of whom about 210 received two doses of AZD1222 and about 25 received two doses of the MenACWY control vaccine. Trial participants were enrolled into age subgroups of 18-55, 56-69 and 70-plus years, which contained 148, 28 and 57 TCR-sequenced participants, respectively. The study at large found these results: The 56-69-year group was small, and its depth increase did not reach significance, likely because of low power. After two AZD1222 doses, both the breadth and the depth of spike-specific TCRs were significantly higher than at day 0 and than in MenACWY recipients. CD4 TCRs associated with the vaccine covered the entire spike protein, and the dominant responses were in regions 160-218 and 743-854. Conclusions about previously exposed vaccinees were limited because only six AZD1222 recipients were SARS-CoV-2 seropositive at baseline. Because no samples from the day 14 peak response were available, repertoires could be characterized only after the peak T cell response. Nearly half of unique spike-specific TCRs reportedly recognized epitopes outside regions mutated in the B.1.351 and B.1.1.7 variants. Participants were mostly white British and included more females than males, and it was suggested by the authors that clonal diversity may have been underestimated.

CDR1 and CDR2 are drawn from the germline V gene: SGHAT, FQNNGV. The CDR3 holds 11 amino acids from the cysteine to the phenylalanine. The only DNA kept is the CDR3, 33 bases in frame from the first base. V is cut by 5 bases and J by 10 bases, and the space between the germline ends is 9 bases. Sample time point, as interpreted from the label and publication: baseline before first vaccination. Vaccinee samples came from UK trials COV001 and COV002, including a single-blind randomized controlled phase 2/3 trial of AZD1222 (ChAdOx1 nCoV-19) in healthy adults. Trial participant PBMC samples were collected at day 0 and day 28 after the second dose for TCRbeta chain sequencing. The CDR3 regions of human TCRbeta chains were analyzed by immunosequencing. The published analysis was carried out like this. Repertoire TCRs were matched against a reference library of SARS-CoV-2-specific TCRs generated with the MIRA antigen-specificity platform. Breadth was defined as the fraction of unique TCRs that were SARS-CoV-2-associated, and depth was defined as the fraction of total T cells that were SARS-CoV-2-associated. Using the MIRA data, every spike-specific TCR was mapped to the spike region that the TCR reacted to and assigned to either a CD4 or a CD8 class. Log10-transformed breadth and depth values were compared by one-way ANOVA with Sidak's multiple comparisons tests. The source is immuneACCESS, and TCRdb retained only in-frame sequences with V and J called. Part of the clones is not carried over; for the studies checked, unresolved V genes explain less than half of this, and the remainder is unexplained. V, J and clone size reflect that table, while D and trimming were determined from the DNA. The sample table contains 130,000 or so clones; only one count was recorded for roughly 90% of them. In total, the top ten clones hold over 2.5% of the sample.

About this clone: What this receptor recognizes is not known. Base qualities are not recorded, but no much larger clone differs from it by a single base.

This specimen consisted of peripheral blood, obtained on day 0 of AZD1222 vaccination. The V and J genes are TRBV11-2 and TRBJ2-1, with TRBD2 as a weak D call on 5 bases. The receptor was isolated from an adult in good health. The CDR3: CASSLAVEQFF. The DNA is as follows: TGTGCCAGCAGCCTAGCAGTAGAGCAGTTCTTC.